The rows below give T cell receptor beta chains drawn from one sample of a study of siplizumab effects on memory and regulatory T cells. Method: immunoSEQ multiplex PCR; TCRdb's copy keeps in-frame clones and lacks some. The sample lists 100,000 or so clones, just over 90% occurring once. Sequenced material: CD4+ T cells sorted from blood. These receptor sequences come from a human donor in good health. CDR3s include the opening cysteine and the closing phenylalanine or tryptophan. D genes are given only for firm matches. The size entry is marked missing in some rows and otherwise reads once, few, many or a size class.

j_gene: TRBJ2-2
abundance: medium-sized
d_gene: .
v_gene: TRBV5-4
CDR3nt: TGTGCCAGCAGCGAGGGTGTAGCCGGGGAGCTGTTTTTT
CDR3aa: CASSEGVAGELFF

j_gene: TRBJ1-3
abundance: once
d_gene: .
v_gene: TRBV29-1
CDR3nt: TGCAGCGCCAAACAGGGTCCTGGAAACACCATATATTTT
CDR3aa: CSAKQGPGNTIYF

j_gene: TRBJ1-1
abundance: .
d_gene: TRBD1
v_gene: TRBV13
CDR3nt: TGTGCCAGCAGCTTAGTGTCGGGACAGGGGAACACTGAAGCTTTCTTT
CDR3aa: CASSLVSGQGNTEAFF

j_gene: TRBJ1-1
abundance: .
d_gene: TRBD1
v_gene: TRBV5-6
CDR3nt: TGTGCCAGCAGCTTGGATCCAGGGGGCAGATCTGAAGCTTTCTTT
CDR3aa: CASSLDPGGRSEAFF

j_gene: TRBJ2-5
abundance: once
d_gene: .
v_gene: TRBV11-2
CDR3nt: TGTGCCAGCAGCTTAGGGAGGGAGACCCAGTACTTC
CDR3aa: CASSLGRETQYF

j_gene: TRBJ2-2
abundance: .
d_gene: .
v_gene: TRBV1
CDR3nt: TGCACCAGCAGCCAAGATAACGGCGAACTGGGGCATTGCACCGGGGAGCTGTTTTTT
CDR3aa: CTSSQDNGELGHCTGELFF

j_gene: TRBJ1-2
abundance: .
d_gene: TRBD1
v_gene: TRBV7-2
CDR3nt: TGTGCCAGCAGCTTAGGACCGGGACAGGGGTGGGGCTACACCTTC
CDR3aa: CASSLGPGQGWGYTF

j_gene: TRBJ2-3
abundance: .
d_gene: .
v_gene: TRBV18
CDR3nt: TGTGCCAGCTCATACAGGGGAGGCGATACGCAGTATTTT
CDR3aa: CASSYRGGDTQYF

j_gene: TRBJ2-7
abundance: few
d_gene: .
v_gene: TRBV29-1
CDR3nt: TGCAGCGTTGCCCTGCCGGGGGGCCAAAGCTACGAGCAGTACTTC
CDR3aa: CSVALPGGQSYEQYF

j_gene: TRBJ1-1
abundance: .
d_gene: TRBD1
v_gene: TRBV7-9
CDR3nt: TGTGCCAGCAGCTATTGGACAGGGGGCACTGAAGCTTTCTTT
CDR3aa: CASSYWTGGTEAFF

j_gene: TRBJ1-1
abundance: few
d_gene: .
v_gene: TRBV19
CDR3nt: TGTGCCAGTTCCTCGTGGACTGAAGCTTTCTTT
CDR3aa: CASSSWTEAFF

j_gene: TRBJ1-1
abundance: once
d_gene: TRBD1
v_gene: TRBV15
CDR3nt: TGTGCCACCAGCTCTAACAGGGGGGGAACTGAAGCTTTCTTT
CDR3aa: CATSSNRGGTEAFF

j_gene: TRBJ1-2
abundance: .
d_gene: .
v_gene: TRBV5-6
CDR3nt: TGTGCCAGCAGCTTCCCAGGGAGTGGTGGCTACACCTTC
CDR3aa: CASSFPGSGGYTF

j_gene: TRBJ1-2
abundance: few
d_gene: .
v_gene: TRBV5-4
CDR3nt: TGTGCCAGCAGCTTGGTGGGCCCGGGGTATGGCTACACCTTC
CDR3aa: CASSLVGPGYGYTF

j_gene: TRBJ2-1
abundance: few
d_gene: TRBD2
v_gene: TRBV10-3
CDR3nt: TGTGCCATCAGCTTACTAGCGGGAGAGGCTAATGAGCAGTTCTTC
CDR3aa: CAISLLAGEANEQFF

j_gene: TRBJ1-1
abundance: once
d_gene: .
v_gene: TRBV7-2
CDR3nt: TGTGCCAGCAGCAAAAAAGGGTTTTTCACTGAAGCTTTCTTT
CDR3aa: CASSKKGFFTEAFF

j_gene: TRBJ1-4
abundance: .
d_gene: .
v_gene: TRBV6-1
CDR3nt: TGTGCCAGCATCCCCGGGTCGGGGGAAAAACTGTTTTTT
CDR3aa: CASIPGSGEKLFF

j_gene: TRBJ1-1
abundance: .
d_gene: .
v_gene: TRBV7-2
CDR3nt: TGTGCCAGCAGCTTTCTCACTGAAGCTTTCTTT
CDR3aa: CASSFLTEAFF

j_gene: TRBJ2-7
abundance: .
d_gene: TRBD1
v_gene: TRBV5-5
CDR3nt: TGTGCCAGCAAAAGACAGGGAATCAGCGAGCAGTACTTC
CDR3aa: CASKRQGISEQYF

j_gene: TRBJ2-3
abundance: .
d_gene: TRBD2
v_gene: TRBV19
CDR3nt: TGTGCCAGTAGCAAGGGACTAGCGGGAGCAACAGATACGCAGTATTTT
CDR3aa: CASSKGLAGATDTQYF

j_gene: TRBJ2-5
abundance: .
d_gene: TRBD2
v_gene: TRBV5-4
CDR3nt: TGTGCCAGCAGCTTGCGAGCGGGGGGGCGGGAGACCCAGTACTTC
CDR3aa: CASSLRAGGRETQYF

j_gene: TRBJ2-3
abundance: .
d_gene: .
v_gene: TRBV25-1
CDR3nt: TGTGCCAGCAGTGGTGCAACAGGAAGCACAGATACGCAGTATTTT
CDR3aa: CASSGATGSTDTQYF

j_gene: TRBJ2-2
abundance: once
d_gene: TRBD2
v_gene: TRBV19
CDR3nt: TGTGCCAGTAGTATTTTGTTTCCTAGCGGGGAGTTGAGGGAGCTGTTTTTT
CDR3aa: CASSILFPSGELRELFF

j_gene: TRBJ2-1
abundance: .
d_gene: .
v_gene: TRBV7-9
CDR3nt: TGTGCCAGCAGCCCGTACCCCTCCTACAATGAGCAGTTCTTC
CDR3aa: CASSPYPSYNEQFF

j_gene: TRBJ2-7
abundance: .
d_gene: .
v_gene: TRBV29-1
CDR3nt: TGCAGCGTCCTGGGACGGTCCTACGAGCAGTACTTC
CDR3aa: CSVLGRSYEQYF

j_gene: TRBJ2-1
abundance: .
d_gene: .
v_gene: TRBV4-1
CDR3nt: TGCGCCAGCAGCCAACCACTTCTCGGGGATGAGCAGTTCTTC
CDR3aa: CASSQPLLGDEQFF

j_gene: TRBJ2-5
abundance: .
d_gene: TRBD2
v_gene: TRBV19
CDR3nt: TGTGCCAGTAGGGCAGGCCCGGGACTAGCGGGGCAAGAGACCCAGTACTTC
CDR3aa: CASRAGPGLAGQETQYF

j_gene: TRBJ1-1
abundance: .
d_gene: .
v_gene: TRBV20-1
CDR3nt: TGCAGTGCTGAAGGGGATACTGAAGCTTTCTTT
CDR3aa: CSAEGDTEAFF

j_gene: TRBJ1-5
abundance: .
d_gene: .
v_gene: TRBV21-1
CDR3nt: TGTGCCAGCAGCAATGGGGCAGCTTGTAATCAGCCCCAGCATTTT
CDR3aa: CASSNGAACNQPQHF

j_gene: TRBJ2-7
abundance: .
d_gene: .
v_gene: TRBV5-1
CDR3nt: TGCGCCAGCACCAAACAGGGCCACTATCCGTCCTACGAGCAGTACTTC
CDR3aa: CASTKQGHYPSYEQYF

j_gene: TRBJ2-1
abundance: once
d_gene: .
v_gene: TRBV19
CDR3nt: TGTGCCCCCATGGGGTTCAATGAGCAGTTCTTC
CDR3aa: CAPMGFNEQFF

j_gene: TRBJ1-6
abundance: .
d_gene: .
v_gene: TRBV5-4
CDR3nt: TGTGCCAGCAGCTTGGCGAGGGGTGCCCATTCACCCCTCCACTTT
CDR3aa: CASSLARGAHSPLHF

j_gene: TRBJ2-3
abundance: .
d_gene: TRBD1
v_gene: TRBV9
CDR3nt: TGTGCCAGCAGCGTGGCCGGGACAGGGGTAACAGATACGCAGTATTTT
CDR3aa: CASSVAGTGVTDTQYF

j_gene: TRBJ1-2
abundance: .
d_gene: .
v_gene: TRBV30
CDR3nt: TGTGCCTGGAGCGGAGGAGGCTACACCTTC
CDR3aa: CAWSGGGYTF

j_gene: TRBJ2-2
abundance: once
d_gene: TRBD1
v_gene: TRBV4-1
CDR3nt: TGCGCCAGCAGCCTTGTCTTTGGGACAGGACCGAACACCGGGGAGCTGTTTTTT
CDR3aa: CASSLVFGTGPNTGELFF

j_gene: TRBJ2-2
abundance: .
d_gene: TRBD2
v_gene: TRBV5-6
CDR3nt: TGTGCCAGCAGCTCTAGCGGAGTGGGGACCGGGGAGCTGTTTTTT
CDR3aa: CASSSSGVGTGELFF

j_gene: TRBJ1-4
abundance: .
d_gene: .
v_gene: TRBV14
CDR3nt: TGTGCCAGCAGCCAGCGAGGGGTAGATGAAAAACTGTTTTTT
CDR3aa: CASSQRGVDEKLFF

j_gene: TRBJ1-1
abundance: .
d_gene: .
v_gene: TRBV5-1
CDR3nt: TGCGCCAGCAGCTTCTCTCCGGTTCCGAACACTGAAGCTTTCTTT
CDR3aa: CASSFSPVPNTEAFF

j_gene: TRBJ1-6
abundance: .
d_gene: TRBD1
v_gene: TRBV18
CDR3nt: TGTGCCAGCTCAAGGGACAGAGTTAATTCACCCCTCCACTTT
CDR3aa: CASSRDRVNSPLHF

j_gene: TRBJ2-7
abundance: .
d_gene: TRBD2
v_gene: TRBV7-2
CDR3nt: TGTGCCAGCAGCTTAGTTGCGGGAGGCTACGAGCAGTACTTC
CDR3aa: CASSLVAGGYEQYF

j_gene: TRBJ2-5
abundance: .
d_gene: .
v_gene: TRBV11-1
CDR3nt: TGTGCCAGCAGCTTAGTAGGAGGGGCGGGAGAGACCCAGTACTTC
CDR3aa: CASSLVGGAGETQYF

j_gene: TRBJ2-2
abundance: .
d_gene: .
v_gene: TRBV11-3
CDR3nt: TGTGCCAGCAGCTTCTCTCTAGCCGACACCGGGGAGCTGTTTTTT
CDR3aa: CASSFSLADTGELFF